This T cell receptor beta chain was recovered during a study of metastatic and nonmetastatic thyroid tumors. Study overall: Malignant thyroid and benign thyroid patients provided blood and tumor or nodule tissue whose repertoires were compared. Findings and limits, study-wide: Reported TCR beta diversity, measured in blood and tumor, was significantly higher for malignant thyroid tumors than for benign nodules.

Original processing notes: The study's classifier, a distant-metastasis tool for papillary thyroid cancer, was built using CDR3 differences across clinicopathological groups. TCRdb used MiXCR to call clones anew from the PCR reads. V and J calls and clone size were set by TCRdb, not the authors. The table lists 6,000 or so clones, 30% of them singletons, with 15% to 20% in the top ten. Each patient came to thyroid surgery without any prior treatment (of any kind). V was pared by 4 bases and J by 3 bases, with 2 bases of the junction left unmatched. Germline values: CDR1 SGHRS, CDR2 YFSETQ. The CDR3 covers 14 residues. This clone was seen only a few times. Its antigen remains unidentified.

The chain employs TRBV5-1 and TRBJ2-7, with 12 nucleotides matching TRBD2. Sequenced material: adjacent normal tissue. The receptor comes from a female donor with papillary thyroid cancer or a benign thyroid nodule (not recorded which). Some clones in this sample may be carry-over from other donors' samples. CDR3 sequence reads: CASSKGLAGYEQYF. CDR3 DNA: TGCGCCAGCAGCAAGGGACTAGCGGGCTACGAGCAGTACTTC.